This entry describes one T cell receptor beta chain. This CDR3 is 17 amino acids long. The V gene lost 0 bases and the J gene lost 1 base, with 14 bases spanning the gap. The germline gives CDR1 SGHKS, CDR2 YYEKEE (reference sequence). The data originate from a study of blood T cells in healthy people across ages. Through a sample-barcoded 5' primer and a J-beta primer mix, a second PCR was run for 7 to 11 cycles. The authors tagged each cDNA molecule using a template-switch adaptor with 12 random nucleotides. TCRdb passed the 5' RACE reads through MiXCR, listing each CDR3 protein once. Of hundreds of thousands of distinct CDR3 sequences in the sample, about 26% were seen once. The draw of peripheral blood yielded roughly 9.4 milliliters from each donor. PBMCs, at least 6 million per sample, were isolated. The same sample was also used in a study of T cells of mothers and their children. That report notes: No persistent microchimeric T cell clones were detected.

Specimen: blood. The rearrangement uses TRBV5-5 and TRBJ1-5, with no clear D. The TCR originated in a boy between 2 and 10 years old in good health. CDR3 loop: CASSLDLGGRSNQPQHF. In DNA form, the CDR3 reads TGTGCCAGCAGCTTGGATCTAGGTGGGAGAAGCAATCAGCCCCAGCATTTT.